This TCR beta chain was identified during a study of T cells in Graves' hyperthyroidism and ophthalmopathy. General study points: Peripheral blood also featured most of the thyroid clonotypes expanded above 0.001. Researchers report that a 13 V-J model separated ophthalmopathy from stable hyperthyroidism.

There are 15 residues in the CDR3. V was shortened by 5 bases and J by 0 bases, with 8 bases between the two germline ends. Germline V gives CDR1 SGHTA, CDR2 FQGTGA. This clonotype is a singleton in its sample. Antigen specificity is unknown. Each diagnosis was grounded in clinical symptoms, serum thyroxine and TRAb, thyroid ultrasound, and orbital computed tomography. Cells are PBMCs isolated from roughly 9.3 ml of fresh blood. The source material, RNA transcripts, was used to amplify TCR beta CDR3 regions. The HTBI primer set was used in a first-round RT-PCR of the TCR CDR3. MiXCR, applied by TCRdb to the multiplex PCR reads, yields one record per CDR3 protein. This sample carries roughly 700,000 distinct CDR3 sequences, 17% of them seen once, and the ten largest clones take about 14%.

Sequencing was performed on blood. The gene calls are TRBV7-3 and TRBJ2-6; maybe TRBD1 (6 bases). This sequence originates from a man aged 45-60 years with Graves' hyperthyroidism. The CDR3 DNA reads TGTGCCAGCAGCCCAGGGGCCTCTGGGGCCAACGTCCTGACTTTC. Translated: CASSPGASGANVLTF.